This T cell receptor beta chain was profiled in a study of CD8 T cells in Susac syndrome. Germline assignment: CDR1 SGHRS and CDR2 YFSETQ. The CDR3 is 13 amino acids. Deletions cut 4 bases from V and 5 bases from J, with 13 bases between. Random hexamers were used to reverse transcribe an amount of roughly 0.5 to 1 ug RNA. MiXCR, applied by TCRdb to the immunoSEQ multiplex PCR reads, yields one record per CDR3 protein. The sample shows 200,000 to 250,000 distinct CDR3 sequences, 95% of them seen only once. Relapsing-remitting disease, either stable or active, was present in the treatment-naive patients who were the multiple sclerosis controls.

The sample consisted of CD4+ T cells from PBMCs. The chain is built from TRBV5-1 and TRBJ2-7; tentative D call: TRBD2 (6 bases). The TCR originated in a human donor with multiple sclerosis. In DNA form, the CDR3 reads TGCGCCAGCAGCCCCGACGGGGGTAACGAGCAGTACTTC. Its translation: CASSPDGGNEQYF.